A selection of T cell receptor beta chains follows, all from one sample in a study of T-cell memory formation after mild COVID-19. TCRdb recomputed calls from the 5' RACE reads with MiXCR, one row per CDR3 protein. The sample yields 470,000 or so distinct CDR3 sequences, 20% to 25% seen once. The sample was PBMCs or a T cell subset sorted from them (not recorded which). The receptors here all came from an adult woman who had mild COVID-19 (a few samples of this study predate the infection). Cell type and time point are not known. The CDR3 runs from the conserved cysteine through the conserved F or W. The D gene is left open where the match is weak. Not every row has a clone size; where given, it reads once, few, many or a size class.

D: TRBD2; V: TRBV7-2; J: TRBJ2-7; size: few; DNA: TGTGCCAGCAGCTTAGGACCCTCGGGGGGCGAGCAGTACTTC; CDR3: CASSLGPSGGEQYF
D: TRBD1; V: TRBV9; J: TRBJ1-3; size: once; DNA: TGTGCCAGCAGTCGGACAGGTAACTTTCAGTCTGGAAACACCATATATTTT; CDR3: CASSRTGNFQSGNTIYF
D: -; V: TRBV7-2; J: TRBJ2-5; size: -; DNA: TGTGCCAGCAGCTTAGTCAGGGTGAAAAAAGAGACCCAGTACTTC; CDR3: CASSLVRVKKETQYF
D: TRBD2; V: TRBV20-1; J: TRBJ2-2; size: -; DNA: TGCAGTGCCGGACTAGCGGGATATGCCGGGGAGCTGTTTTTT; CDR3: CSAGLAGYAGELFF
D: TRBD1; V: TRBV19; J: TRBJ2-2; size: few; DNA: TGTGCCAGTAGCGACAGGGCGCAGACCGGGGAGCTGTTTTTT; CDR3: CASSDRAQTGELFF
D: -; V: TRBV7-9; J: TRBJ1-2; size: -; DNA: TGTGCCAGCAGCCCCTCCAGGGTGGTTAACTATGGCTACACCTTC; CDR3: CASSPSRVVNYGYTF
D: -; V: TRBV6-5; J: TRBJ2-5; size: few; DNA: TGTGCCAGCAAGTCGCTTGGAGAGACCCAGTACTTC; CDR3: CASKSLGETQYF
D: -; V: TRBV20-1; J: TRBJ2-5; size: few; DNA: TGCAGTGCAAGACAGCGGGAGACCCAGTACTTC; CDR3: CSARQRETQYF
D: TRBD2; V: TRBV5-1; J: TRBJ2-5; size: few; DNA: TGCGCCAGCAGCCGGGAACTAGCGAGCGGTGAGACCCAGTACTTC; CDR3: CASSRELASGETQYF
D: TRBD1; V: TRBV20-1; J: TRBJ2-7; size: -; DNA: TGCAGTGCTACCGGGACAGGGGAGGTTCTCGAGCAGTACTTC; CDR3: CSATGTGEVLEQYF
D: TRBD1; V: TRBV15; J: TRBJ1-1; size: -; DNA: TGTGCCACCAGCAGACCACATATGACAGGGCTTTCCACTGAAGCTTTCTTT; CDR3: CATSRPHMTGLSTEAFF
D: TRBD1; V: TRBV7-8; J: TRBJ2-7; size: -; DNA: TGTGCCAGCAGCTCAGGAGGACAGGGGGCTTACGAGCAGTACTTC; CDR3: CASSSGGQGAYEQYF
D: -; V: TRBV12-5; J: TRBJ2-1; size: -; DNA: TGTGCTAGTGGTTTGGTTACCGGACCCTACAATGAGCAGTTCTTC; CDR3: CASGLVTGPYNEQFF
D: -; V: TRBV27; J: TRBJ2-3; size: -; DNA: TGTGCCAGCAGTTTCTCTAGCGCTAGCACAGATACGCAGTATTTT; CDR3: CASSFSSASTDTQYF
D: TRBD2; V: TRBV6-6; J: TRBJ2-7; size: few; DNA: TGTGCCAGCAGCAGCCAGAGCGGGAGAAAATACGAGCAGTACTTC; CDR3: CASSSQSGRKYEQYF
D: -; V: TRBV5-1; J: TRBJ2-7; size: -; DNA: TGCGCCAGCAGCTCGGCTCAGGGTATTGGCGAGCAGTACTTC; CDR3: CASSSAQGIGEQYF
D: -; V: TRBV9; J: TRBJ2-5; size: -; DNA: TGTGCCAGCAGCACGCCCCCCTTGGAGACCCAGTACTTC; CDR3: CASSTPPLETQYF
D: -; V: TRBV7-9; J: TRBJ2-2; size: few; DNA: TGTGCCAGCAGCCCTTACGGGACGAGGAACACCGGGGAGCTGTTTTTT; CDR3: CASSPYGTRNTGELFF
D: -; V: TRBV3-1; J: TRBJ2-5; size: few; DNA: TGTGCCAGCAGCCATGGACAGAGCACACAAGGAGAGACCCAGTACTTC; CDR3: CASSHGQSTQGETQYF
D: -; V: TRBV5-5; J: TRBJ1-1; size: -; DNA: TGTGCCAGCAGCTTGCTCGGGGGTGGGGACACTGAAGCTTTCTTT; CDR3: CASSLLGGGDTEAFF
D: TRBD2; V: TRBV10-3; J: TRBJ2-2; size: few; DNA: TGTGCCATCAGCGCGGGGCGGGGGGCCACCGGGGAGCTGTTTTTT; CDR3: CAISAGRGATGELFF
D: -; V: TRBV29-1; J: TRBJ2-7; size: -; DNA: TGCAGCGTTGAGGCTCAGGGCGGAAACTACGAGCAGTACTTC; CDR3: CSVEAQGGNYEQYF
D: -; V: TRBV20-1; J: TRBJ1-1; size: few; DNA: TGCAGTGCTAGAGAGCGGGCCTCAAACACTGAAGCTTTCTTT; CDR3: CSARERASNTEAFF
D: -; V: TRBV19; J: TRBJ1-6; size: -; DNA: TGTGCCAGTAGTCTTGGCAGGGGAAGCTCCTATAATTCACCCCTCCACTTT; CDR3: CASSLGRGSSYNSPLHF
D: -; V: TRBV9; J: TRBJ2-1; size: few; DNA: TGTGCCAGCAGCGTAGTGGGGGCCGGTTTGCACAATGAGCAGTTCTTC; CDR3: CASSVVGAGLHNEQFF
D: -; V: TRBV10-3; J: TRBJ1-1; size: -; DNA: TGTGCCATCAGTGGTCGAGACCAGACAGGGAACACTGAAGCTTTCTTT; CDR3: CAISGRDQTGNTEAFF
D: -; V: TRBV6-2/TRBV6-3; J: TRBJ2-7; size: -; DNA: TGTGCCAGCAGTACTTTTATGGGCACTTACGAGCAGTACTTC; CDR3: CASSTFMGTYEQYF
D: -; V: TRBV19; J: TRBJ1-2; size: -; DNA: TGTGCCAGTTCCCCTAACCAGGGATATCACTATGGCTACACCTTC; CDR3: CASSPNQGYHYGYTF
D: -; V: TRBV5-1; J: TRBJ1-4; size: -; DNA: TGCGCCAGCAGCTTGGGACCACAGGCAGGAAATGAAAAACTGTTTTTT; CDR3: CASSLGPQAGNEKLFF
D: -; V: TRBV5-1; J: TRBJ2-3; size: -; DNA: TGCGCCAGCAGCTTTCGCGGGGAGGTCACAGATACGCAGTATTTT; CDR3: CASSFRGEVTDTQYF
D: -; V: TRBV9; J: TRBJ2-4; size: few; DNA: TGTGCCAGCAGCGCGGGCAACCGCCAAAACATTCAGTACTTC; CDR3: CASSAGNRQNIQYF
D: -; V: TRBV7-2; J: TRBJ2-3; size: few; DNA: TGTGCCAGCAGCTTTTTTGGCACAGATACGCAGTATTTT; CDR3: CASSFFGTDTQYF
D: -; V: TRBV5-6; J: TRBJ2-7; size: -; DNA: TGTGCCAGCAGCTTAGGGGGGGGACTCCCCGAGCAGTACTTC; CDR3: CASSLGGGLPEQYF
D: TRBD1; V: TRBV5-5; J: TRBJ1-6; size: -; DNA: TGTGCCAGCAGCTTCGGACAGGCCCGTTCACCCCTCCACTTT; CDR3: CASSFGQARSPLHF
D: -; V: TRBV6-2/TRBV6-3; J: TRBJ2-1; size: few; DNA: TGTGCCAGCAGCAAAAGGGGGAGCTCCTACAATGAGCAGTTCTTC; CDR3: CASSKRGSSYNEQFF
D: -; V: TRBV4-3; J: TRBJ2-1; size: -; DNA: TGCGCCAGCAGCCCCCAGGATGGCCGTTTGCAGTTCTTC; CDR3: CASSPQDGRLQFF
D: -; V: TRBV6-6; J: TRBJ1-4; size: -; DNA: TGTGCCAGCAGGTCTCGAGATGAAAAACTGTTTTTT; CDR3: CASRSRDEKLFF
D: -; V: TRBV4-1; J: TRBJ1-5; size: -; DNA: TGCGCCAGCAGCCAAGAACAGGGCAATCAGCCCCAGCATTTT; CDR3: CASSQEQGNQPQHF
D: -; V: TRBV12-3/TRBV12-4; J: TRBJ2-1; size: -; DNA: TGTGCCAGCAGCACTCCCTACAATGAGCAGTTCTTC; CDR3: CASSTPYNEQFF
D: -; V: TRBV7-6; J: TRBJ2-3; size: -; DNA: TGTGCCAGCAGCCCCCAGAGGGGCGTAGATACGCAGTATTTT; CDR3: CASSPQRGVDTQYF
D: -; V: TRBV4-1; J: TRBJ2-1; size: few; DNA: TGCGCCAGCAGTATCAGTGGGGTCAATGAGCAGTTCTTC; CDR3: CASSISGVNEQFF
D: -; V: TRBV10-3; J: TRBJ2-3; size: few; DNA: TGTGCCATCGGAGGGGATACGCAGTATTTT; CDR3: CAIGGDTQYF
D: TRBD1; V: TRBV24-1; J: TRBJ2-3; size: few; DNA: TGTGCCACCAGTGACATCCGGGACAGGGGAACAGATACGCAGTATTTT; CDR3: CATSDIRDRGTDTQYF
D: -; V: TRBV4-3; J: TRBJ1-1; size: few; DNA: TGCGCCAGCAGCCAAGATATAGCCGCGGCCGGGCTGAAGAACACTGAAGCTTTCTTT; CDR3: CASSQDIAAAGLKNTEAFF
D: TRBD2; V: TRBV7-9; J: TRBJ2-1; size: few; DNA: TGTGCCAGCAGCCATAGCCTCGGGCTAGCGGGAGTTGGTGAGCAGTTCTTC; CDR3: CASSHSLGLAGVGEQFF
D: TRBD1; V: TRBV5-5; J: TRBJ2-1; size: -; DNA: TGTGCCAGCAGCGTCGGCCAGGGGGCAGGGGATGAGCAGTTCTTC; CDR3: CASSVGQGAGDEQFF
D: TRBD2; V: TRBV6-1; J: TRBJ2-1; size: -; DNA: TGTGCCAGCAGTGACATAACCCCTGGACTAGCGGGAGTCAATGAGCAGTTCTTC; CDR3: CASSDITPGLAGVNEQFF
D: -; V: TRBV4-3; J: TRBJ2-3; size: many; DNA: TGCGCCAGCAGCCAAGATTTCACAGATACGCAGTATTTT; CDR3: CASSQDFTDTQYF
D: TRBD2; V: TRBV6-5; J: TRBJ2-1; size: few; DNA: TGTGCCAGCAGTTACTCGGGGACTAGCGGTTTCAATGAGCAGTTCTTC; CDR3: CASSYSGTSGFNEQFF
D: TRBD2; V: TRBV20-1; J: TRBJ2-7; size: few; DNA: TGCAGTGCCGAACTAGCGACCTACGAGCAGTACTTC; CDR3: CSAELATYEQYF
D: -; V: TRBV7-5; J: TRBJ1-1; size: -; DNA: -; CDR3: CISVPEAGGEGWSAEAFF
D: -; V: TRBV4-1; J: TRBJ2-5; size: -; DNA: TGCGCCAGCAGCCAAGATTGGGGCCGCGAGACCCAGTACTTC; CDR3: CASSQDWGRETQYF
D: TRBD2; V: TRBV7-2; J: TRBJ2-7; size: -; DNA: TGTGCCAGCAGCTTAGTTTCGGGAGGTAGTAACGAGCAGTACTTC; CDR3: CASSLVSGGSNEQYF
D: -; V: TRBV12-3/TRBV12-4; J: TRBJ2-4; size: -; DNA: TGTGCCAGCAGTGACTGGGGGGGCTGGACCAAAAACATTCAGTACTTC; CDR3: CASSDWGGWTKNIQYF
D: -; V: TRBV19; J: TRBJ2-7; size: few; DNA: TGTGCCAGTAGTATAATCGGGACACTTTGGAACGAGCAGTACTTC; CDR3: CASSIIGTLWNEQYF
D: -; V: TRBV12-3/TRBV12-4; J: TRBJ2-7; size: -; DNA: TGTGCCACGGGACCAGGGACCCAGCCCTACGAGCAGTACTTC; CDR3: CATGPGTQPYEQYF
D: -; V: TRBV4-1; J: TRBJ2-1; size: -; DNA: TGCGCCAGCAGCCAATCCAGGGGGGGAAGCCCCTACAATGAGCAGTTCTTC; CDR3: CASSQSRGGSPYNEQFF
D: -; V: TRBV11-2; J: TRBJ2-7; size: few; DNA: TGTGCCAGCAGCTTAAGCCCAGTGGGAAGCTCCTACGAGCAGTACTTC; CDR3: CASSLSPVGSSYEQYF
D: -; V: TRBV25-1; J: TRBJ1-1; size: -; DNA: TGTGCCAGCAGTGAAAAGGGCCGCACTGAAGCTTTCTTT; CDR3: CASSEKGRTEAFF
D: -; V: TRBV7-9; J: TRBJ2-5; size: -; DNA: TGTGCCAGCAGCTCCCTGGGGATTACAGAGACCCAGTACTTC; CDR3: CASSSLGITETQYF